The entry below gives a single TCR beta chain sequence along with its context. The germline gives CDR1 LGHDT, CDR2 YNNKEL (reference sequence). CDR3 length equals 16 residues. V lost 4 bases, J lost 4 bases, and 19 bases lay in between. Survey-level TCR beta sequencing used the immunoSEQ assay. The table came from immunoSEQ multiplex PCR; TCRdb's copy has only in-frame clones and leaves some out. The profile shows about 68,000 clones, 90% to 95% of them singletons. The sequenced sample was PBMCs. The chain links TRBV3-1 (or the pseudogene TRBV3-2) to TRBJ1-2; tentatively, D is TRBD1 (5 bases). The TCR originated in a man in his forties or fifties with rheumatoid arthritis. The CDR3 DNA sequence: TGTGCCAGCAGCCCCCTAGACAGAGGCTCCCCCTATGGCTACACCTTC. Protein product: CASSPLDRGSPYGYTF.